Listed below are T cell receptor beta chains from one sample, sequenced in a study of T cell repertoires in cytomegalovirus infection. MiXCR was run by TCRdb on the reads, yielding one entry per CDR3 protein. The sample yields just under 550,000 distinct CDR3 sequences, approximately 26% seen once. The sample taken for sequencing was PBMCs. These receptors all come from a human donor in good health (CMV status not recorded). Some clones in this sample may be carry-over from other donors' samples. Both conserved end residues are part of each CDR3. D genes are given only for firm matches. The size of a clone is reported for some rows only, either as once, few or many, or as a class for expanded clones.

clone size	J gene	V gene	D gene	CDR3 protein	CDR3 DNA
.	TRBJ1-1	TRBV19	.	CATSELQVNTEAFF	TGTGCCACCTCTGAGCTACAGGTGAACACTGAAGCTTTCTTT
.	TRBJ2-7	TRBV7-2	.	CASSPRQGRDEQYF	TGTGCCAGCAGCCCCAGACAGGGGAGGGACGAGCAGTACTTC
.	TRBJ2-2	TRBV7-9	.	CASSSTRGTGELFF	TGTGCCAGCAGCTCCACTCGAGGCACCGGGGAGCTGTTTTTT
few	TRBJ2-1	TRBV6-2/TRBV6-3	TRBD2	CASSPQPPLAGEHNEQFF	TGTGCCAGCAGTCCCCAACCCCCACTAGCGGGAGAACACAATGAGCAGTTCTTC
few	TRBJ2-1	TRBV5-1	TRBD1	CASNPDRVNEQFF	TGCGCCAGCAACCCTGACAGGGTCAATGAGCAGTTCTTC
once	TRBJ2-1	TRBV7-4	TRBD2	CASSSTTSGDPNEQSF	TGTGCCAGCAGCTCCACGACTAGCGGGGACCCCAATGAGCAGTCCTTC
.	TRBJ1-5	TRBV29-1	.	CSVSRDRNQPQHF	TGCAGCGTCTCAAGAGACAGAAATCAGCCCCAGCATTTT
.	TRBJ1-5	TRBV28	.	CASIKDVGGPQHF	TGTGCCAGCATTAAGGACGTTGGGGGTCCCCAGCATTTT
many	TRBJ2-1	TRBV7-9	TRBD2	CASRKPGLASYNEQFF	TGTGCCAGCAGGAAACCGGGACTAGCCTCCTACAATGAGCAGTTCTTC
few	TRBJ2-1	TRBV2	.	CASSEVAGLGFF	TGTGCCAGCAGTGAAGTTGCGGGACTTGGGTTCTTC
.	TRBJ1-5	TRBV20-1	TRBD1	CSASMAGTGSQPQHF	TGCAGTGCTAGCATGGCGGGGACAGGGAGTCAGCCCCAGCATTTT
.	TRBJ2-4	TRBV7-2	.	CASSLDHWAGIQYF	TGTGCCAGCAGCTTAGACCACTGGGCAGGCATTCAGTACTTC
.	TRBJ2-1	TRBV7-2	TRBD2	CASSLEAGVGNEQFF	TGTGCCAGCAGCCTTGAAGCGGGAGTCGGCAATGAGCAGTTCTTC
few	TRBJ1-2	TRBV20-1	TRBD1	CSAGGTGESYGYTF	TGCAGTGCTGGAGGGACAGGGGAATCCTATGGCTACACCTTC
few	TRBJ2-1	TRBV7-2	.	CASSLGNPGPYNEQFF	TGTGCCAGCAGCTTAGGAAACCCGGGACCCTACAATGAGCAGTTCTTC
many	TRBJ1-1	TRBV7-2	TRBD1	CASSYTGTENTEAFF	TGTGCCAGCAGTTATACCGGGACAGAGAACACTGAAGCTTTCTTT
.	TRBJ1-2	TRBV6-2/TRBV6-3	TRBD1	CASSNDRAGYTF	TGTGCCAGCAGCAACGACAGGGCTGGCTACACCTTC
.	TRBJ1-1	TRBV20-1	.	CSAAPMTNTEAFF	TGCAGTGCTGCCCCTATGACTAACACTGAAGCTTTCTTT
many	TRBJ2-7	TRBV7-2	TRBD1	CASTIGTGRYEQYF	TGTGCCAGCACTATCGGGACAGGGCGGTACGAGCAGTACTTC
.	TRBJ1-1	TRBV27	.	CASSFQGIRTEAFF	TGTGCCAGCAGTTTTCAGGGGATCCGGACTGAAGCTTTCTTT
.	TRBJ2-3	TRBV20-1	.	CSAIRDQRQWDTQYF	TGCAGTGCCATAAGGGACCAACGTCAGTGGGATACGCAGTATTTT
few	TRBJ1-5	TRBV24-1	.	CATSDGGEGNQPQHF	TGTGCCACCAGTGATGGAGGGGAGGGGAATCAGCCCCAGCATTTT
few	TRBJ1-2	TRBV4-3	.	CASSQAPQANYGYTF	TGCGCCAGCAGCCAGGCCCCCCAGGCAAACTATGGCTACACCTTC
.	TRBJ1-3	TRBV4-2	.	CASSQDGRVGNTIYF	TGTGCCAGCAGCCAAGATGGCAGGGTTGGAAACACCATATATTTT
few	TRBJ2-3	TRBV6-4	.	CASSPSQQNTDTQYF	TGTGCCAGCAGTCCTAGCCAACAGAACACAGATACGCAGTATTTT
.	TRBJ1-5	TRBV6-1	TRBD1	CASSDPGTVSNQPQHF	TGTGCCAGCAGTGACCCCGGGACAGTTAGCAATCAGCCCCAGCATTTT
few	TRBJ2-7	TRBV4-3	.	CASSQGPGSSYEQYF	TGCGCCAGCAGCCAAGGACCCGGGAGCTCCTACGAGCAGTACTTC
few	TRBJ2-7	TRBV28	.	CASSMDSYEQYF	TGTGCCAGCAGCATGGACAGCTACGAGCAGTACTTC
.	TRBJ2-7	TRBV20-1	TRBD2	CSGEREGEQYF	TGCAGTGGCGAGCGGGAAGGCGAGCAGTACTTC
.	TRBJ2-6	TRBV3-1	.	CASSLINRVAGANVLTF	TGTGCCAGCAGCCTTATTAACAGGGTGGCTGGGGCCAACGTCCTGACTTTC
few	TRBJ1-3	TRBV7-8	.	CASSFGGPRSGNTIYF	TGTGCCAGCAGCTTTGGAGGACCGCGCTCTGGAAACACCATATATTTT
.	TRBJ2-7	TRBV7-9	.	CAIRRDRSSYEQYF	TGTGCCATCCGCCGCGACAGGAGCTCCTACGAGCAGTACTTC
few	TRBJ2-1	TRBV14	TRBD2	CASSKGLAGEFNEQFF	TGTGCCAGCAGCAAAGGACTAGCGGGAGAGTTCAATGAGCAGTTCTTC
few	TRBJ1-1	TRBV10-3	TRBD1	CAITGGGTEAFF	TGTGCCATCACAGGGGGGGGCACTGAAGCTTTCTTT
.	TRBJ1-1	TRBV18	.	CASSPGIRGNTEAFF	TGTGCCAGCTCACCTGGGATCAGGGGTAACACTGAAGCTTTCTTT